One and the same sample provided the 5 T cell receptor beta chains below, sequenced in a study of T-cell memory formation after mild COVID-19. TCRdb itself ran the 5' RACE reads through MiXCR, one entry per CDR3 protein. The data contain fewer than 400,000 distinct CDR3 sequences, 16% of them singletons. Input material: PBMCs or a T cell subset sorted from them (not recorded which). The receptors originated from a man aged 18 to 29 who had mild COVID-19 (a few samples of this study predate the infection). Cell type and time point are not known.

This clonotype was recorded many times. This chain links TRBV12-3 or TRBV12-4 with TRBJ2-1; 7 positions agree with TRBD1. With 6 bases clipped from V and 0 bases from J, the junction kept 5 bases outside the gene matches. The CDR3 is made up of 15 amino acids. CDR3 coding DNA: TGTGCCAGCAGCCCGACAGGGAGCTCCTACAATGAGCAGTTCTTC. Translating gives CASSPTGSSYNEQFF.

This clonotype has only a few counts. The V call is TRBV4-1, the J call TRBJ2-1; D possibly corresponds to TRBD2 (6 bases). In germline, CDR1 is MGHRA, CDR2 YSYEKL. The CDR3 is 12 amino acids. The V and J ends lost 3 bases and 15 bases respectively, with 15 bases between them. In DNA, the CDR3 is TGCGCCAGCAGCCACGGGGGTCTATGGCCGTTCTTC. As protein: CASSHGGLWPFF.

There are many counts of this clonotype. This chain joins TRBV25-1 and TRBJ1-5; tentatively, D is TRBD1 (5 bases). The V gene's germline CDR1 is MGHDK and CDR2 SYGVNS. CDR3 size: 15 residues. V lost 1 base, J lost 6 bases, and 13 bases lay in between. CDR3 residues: CASSESGGDVQPQHF. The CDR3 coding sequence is TGTGCCAGCAGTGAATCAGGAGGGGACGTTCAGCCCCAGCATTTT. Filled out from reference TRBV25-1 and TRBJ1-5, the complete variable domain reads EADIYQTPRYLVIGTGKKITLECSQTMGHDKMYWYQQDPGMELHLIHYSYGVNSTEKGDLSSESTVSRIRTEHFPLTLESARPSHTSQYLCASSESGGDVQPQHFGDGTRLSIL.

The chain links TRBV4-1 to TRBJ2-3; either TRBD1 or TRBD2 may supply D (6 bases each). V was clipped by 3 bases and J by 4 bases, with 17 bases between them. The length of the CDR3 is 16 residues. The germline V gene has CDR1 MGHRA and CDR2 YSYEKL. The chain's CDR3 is CASSQPIVRGPDTQYF. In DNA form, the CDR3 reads TGCGCCAGCAGCCAGCCCATCGTCCGGGGGCCAGATACGCAGTATTTT.

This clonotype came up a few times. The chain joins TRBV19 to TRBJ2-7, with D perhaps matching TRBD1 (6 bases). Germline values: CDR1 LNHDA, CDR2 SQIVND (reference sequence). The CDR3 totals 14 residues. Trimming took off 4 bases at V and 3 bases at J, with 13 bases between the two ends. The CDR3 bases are TGTGCCAGTAGTACCCCGACAGGAAACTACGAGCAGTACTTC. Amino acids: CASSTPTGNYEQYF.